A single sample is the source of the 27 T cell receptor beta chains below, sequenced in a study of blood T cell repertoires in COVID-19 (dated by TCRdb to 2020 to 2021). The receptor library was made with the immunoSEQ multiplex PCR assay. Imported from immuneACCESS, the table was reduced by TCRdb to in-frame sequences with V and J called. These copies leave out some clones; in studies compared against another copy, an unresolved V gene accounts for under half, and the cause of the remainder is not known. Recorded for this sample are 150,000 or so clones; 92% of them occurred a single time. Jointly, the top ten make up 4.8% of the sample. Input material: peripheral blood. The source is a young man with COVID-19, enrolled during active disease.

This clone appeared a single time. The chain has TRBV7-2 and TRBJ1-5; tentative D call: TRBD1 (5 bases). Deletions cut 4 bases from V and 1 base from J, with 8 bases between. The CDR3 consists of 14 residues. The germline gives CDR1 SGHTA, CDR2 FQGNSA. This CDR3 reads CASSSYRSNQPQHF. The CDR3 nucleotides are TGTGCCAGCAGCTCTTACAGGAGCAATCAGCCCCAGCATTTT.

The chain uses TRBV12-3 or TRBV12-4 and TRBJ2-2; the D is unclear. This CDR3 spans 12 amino acids. Trimming took off 6 bases at V and 6 bases at J, with 8 bases between the two ends. Here the CDR3 DNA reads TGTGCCAGCAGCGGTATTCCCGGGGAGCTGTTTTTT. This codes for CASSGIPGELFF.

As DNA, the CDR3 is TGTGCCAGCAGCTTAACGGGGGGGTCTGCCATAAGGAACACTGAAGCTTTCTTT. It translates to CASSLTGGSAIRNTEAFF. The J gene is TRBJ1-1, the V gene TRBV7-3; tentative D call: TRBD1 (5 bases). The CDR3 has 18 amino acids. CDR1 and CDR2 from the germline V gene are SGHTA and FQGTGA. V was cut by 0 bases and J by 1 base, with 18 bases left in between. Filled out from reference TRBV7-3 and TRBJ1-1, the complete variable domain reads GAGVSQTPSNKVTEKGKYVELRCDPISGHTALYWYRQSLGQGPEFLIYFQGTGAADDSGLPNDRFFAVRPEGSVSTLKIQRTERGDSAVYLCASSLTGGSAIRNTEAFFGQGTRLTVV.

This clone was recorded only once. This rearrangement joins TRBV3-1 (or the pseudogene TRBV3-2) to TRBJ2-2; D not certain. The V and J ends lost 0 bases and 6 bases respectively, with 8 bases between them. Germline-derived CDR1 and CDR2 are LGHDT and YNNKEL (reference sequence). This CDR3 has 14 amino acids. The CDR3 here is CASSQDHNPGELFF. DNA for the CDR3: TGTGCCAGCAGCCAAGACCACAACCCCGGGGAGCTGTTTTTT.

The CDR3 loop reads CASSLHARGQNIQYF. Written as DNA, the CDR3 is TGTGCCAGCAGTTTACATGCCAGGGGGCAGAACATTCAGTACTTC. The chain carries TRBV28 and TRBJ2-4, with TRBD1 identical over 8 bases. Germline CDR1 MDHEN, CDR2 SYDVKM. This CDR3 has 15 residues. The ends lost 2 bases at V and 7 bases at J; junction bases unmatched: 7. Together with reference TRBV28 and TRBJ2-4, the CDR3 gives the full variable domain: DVKVTQSSRYLVKRTGEKVFLECVQDMDHENMFWYRQDPGLGLRLIYFSYDVKMKEKGDIPEGYSVSREKKERFSLILESASTNQTSMYLCASSLHARGQNIQYFGAGTRLSVL.

The rearrangement links TRBV18 to TRBJ1-2, with TRBD1 matching over 8 bases. Trimming removed 0 bases from V and 5 bases from J; junction bases left unmatched: 5. CDR1 KGHSH and CDR2 LQKENI come from the germline V gene. The CDR3 covers 15 residues. As DNA, the CDR3 is TGTGCCAGCTCACCACCGACAGGGGCGGGATATGGCTACACCTTC. This codes for CASSPPTGAGYGYTF.

The chain is built from TRBV7-2 and TRBJ1-6, with 7 bases aligning to TRBD1. V lost 2 bases and J lost 4; bases outside the gene matches: 11. Germline V gives CDR1 SGHTA, CDR2 FQGNSA. This CDR3 contains 18 residues. The CDR3 nucleotides read TGTGCCAGCAGCTTAAGCAAAACCCAGACAGGGTATAATTCACCCCTCCACTTT. Amino acids: CASSLSKTQTGYNSPLHF.

V usage is TRBV7-2 and J usage is TRBJ2-3, with D maybe TRBD1 (6 bases). The germline gives CDR1 SGHTA, CDR2 FQGNSA. This CDR3 is built from 14 residues. Trimming shortened V by 3 bases and J by 0 bases, and 7 bases separated the two germline ends. CDR3 in amino acids: CASSFRGSTDTQYF. The DNA for the CDR3 is TGTGCCAGCAGCTTCAGGGGAAGCACAGATACGCAGTATTTT.

This chain uses TRBV19 with TRBJ2-7, with D tentatively TRBD2 (5 bases). CDR1 is LNHDA and CDR2 is SQIVND in the germline V gene (reference sequence). V lost 4 bases and J 6 bases, leaving 10 bases between the germline ends. This CDR3 contains 12 residues. For the CDR3, the DNA is TGTGCCAGTAGTAATCGGGGTTCCGAGCAGTACTTC. Its protein product is CASSNRGSEQYF.

J is TRBJ1-2 and V is TRBV10-3; 7 bases fit TRBD1. Unmatched junction bases numbered 6, after V lost 3 bases and J lost 8 bases. The CDR3 runs 13 residues. The germline V gene encodes CDR1 ENHRY and CDR2 SYGVKD. The DNA of the CDR3 is TGTGCCATCAGTGAAGGGACAGTACGCGGCTACACCTTC. Its protein is CAISEGTVRGYTF.

V is TRBV5-1 and J is TRBJ2-4; TRBD1 matches at 9 bases. The CDR3 spans 15 residues. With 3 bases clipped from V and 8 bases from J, the junction kept 9 bases outside the gene matches. Germline CDR1 is SGHRS and CDR2 is YFSETQ. The CDR3 nucleotides read TGCGCCAGCAGCTCAACAGGGGGCCAGTTGGACATTCAGTACTTC. Its protein product is CASSSTGGQLDIQYF.

This clone was seen once. This chain connects TRBV5-1 to TRBJ1-1, with a possible D match to TRBD1 (5 bases). The V end lost 4 bases, the J end lost 1 base, and 8 bases lay between the germline ends. The CDR3 totals 13 residues. Germline CDR1 is SGHRS and CDR2 is YFSETQ. CDR3 nucleotides: TGCGCCAGCAGCGACAGTGCGAACACTGAAGCTTTCTTT. It yields the protein CASSDSANTEAFF.

In the case of this clone: One junction end disagrees with the germline gene, perhaps due to a read error. The V and J genes are TRBV2 and TRBJ2-2; TRBD2 matches 10 bases. Germline CDR1 is SNHLY and CDR2 is FYNNEI. The CDR3 length is 15 residues. CDR3 coding DNA: TGTGCCAGCAGTCAAGCGGGAGGGCATACCGGGGAGCTGTTTTTT. Translated, it gives CASSQAGGHTGELFF.

This chain connects TRBV18 to TRBJ2-3, with D unclear. V lost 2 bases to trimming and J lost 0 bases, with 12 bases between them. The CDR3 covers 16 residues. CDR1 and CDR2 from the germline V gene are KGHSH and LQKENI. The CDR3, as DNA: TGTGCCAGCTCACCAGGCCTAGTGGCTAGCACAGATACGCAGTATTTT. Translated: CASSPGLVASTDTQYF. The full variable domain, completed using reference TRBV18 and TRBJ2-3, is NAGVMQNPRHLVRRRGQEARLRCSPMKGHSHVYWYRQLPEEGLKFMVYLQKENIIDESGMPKERFSAEFPKEGPSILRIQQVVRGDSAAYFCASSPGLVASTDTQYFGPGTRLTVL.

The chain recombines TRBV18 with TRBJ1-2, with unresolved D. Germline V gene lookup returns CDR1 KGHSH and CDR2 LQKENI. This CDR3 contains 15 residues. Trimming stripped 0 bases from V and 0 bases from J, with 8 bases between. This chain's CDR3 is CASSPPDGANYGYTF. CDR3 nucleotide sequence: TGTGCCAGCTCACCACCGGACGGGGCTAACTATGGCTACACCTTC.

The sample holds one count of this clone. The V gene is TRBV28, the J gene TRBJ2-7, with TRBD2 as a possible D gene (6 bases). Between the trimmed V and J ends, which lost 2 bases and 3 bases, there was a span of 8 bases. This CDR3 has 13 residues. Germline-derived CDR1 and CDR2 are MDHEN and SYDVKM. The chain's CDR3 is CASSLIGGYEQYF. The DNA of the CDR3 is TGTGCCAGCAGTTTAATCGGGGGCTACGAGCAGTACTTC. Drawing the rest from reference TRBV28 and TRBJ2-7, the complete variable domain is DVKVTQSSRYLVKRTGEKVFLECVQDMDHENMFWYRQDPGLGLRLIYFSYDVKMKEKGDIPEGYSVSREKKERFSLILESASTNQTSMYLCASSLIGGYEQYFGPGTRLTVT.

This rearrangement joins TRBV12-3 or TRBV12-4 to TRBJ1-6; a possible D gene is TRBD1 (6 bases). This CDR3 comprises 13 residues. V was cut by 4 bases and J by 7 bases, with 8 bases left in between. The CDR3 region has the DNA TGTGCCAGCAGTTGGACAGCCAATTCACCCCTCCACTTT. It specifies CASSWTANSPLHF.

V is TRBV18 and J is TRBJ1-1; 10 bases map to TRBD1. This CDR3 comprises 15 residues. CDR1 is KGHSH and CDR2 is LQKENI in the germline V gene. Unmatched junction bases numbered 5, after V lost 4 bases and J lost 3 bases. CDR3 sequence reads: CASSRGTGADTEAFF. In DNA form, the CDR3 reads TGTGCCAGCTCACGGGGGACAGGGGCGGACACTGAAGCTTTCTTT.

This chain uses TRBV11-3 with TRBJ1-6; unclear D gene. The V gene lost 2 bases and the J gene lost 6 bases, with 5 bases spanning the gap. CDR1 is SGHNT, CDR2 YENEEA, per germline. This CDR3 is 13 amino acids long. As DNA, the CDR3 is TGTGCCAGCAGCTTACAGGTTAATTCACCCCTCCACTTT. Its translation is CASSLQVNSPLHF.

The chain combines TRBV5-6 with TRBJ2-7; 11 nucleotides match TRBD2. The germline gives CDR1 SGHDT, CDR2 YYEEEE. Trimming cost V 0 bases and J 6 bases; bases outside gene matches: 14. The CDR3 covers 18 residues. In DNA form, the CDR3 reads TGTGCCAGCAGCTTGGGACTAGCGGGACCCCCCTCGGAGGTCGAGCAGTACTTC. Its translation: CASSLGLAGPPSEVEQYF. Full variable domain (missing parts from reference TRBV5-6 and TRBJ2-7): DAGVTQSPTHLIKTRGQQVTLRCSPKSGHDTVSWYQQALGQGPQFIFQYYEEEERQRGNFPDRFSGHQFPNYSSELNVNALLLGDSALYLCASSLGLAGPPSEVEQYFGPGTRLTVT.

The V gene is TRBV18, the J gene TRBJ2-1, with TRBD1 as a possible D gene (6 bases). Germline values: CDR1 KGHSH, CDR2 LQKENI. The CDR3 runs to 15 residues. The germline V and J ends were trimmed by 3 bases and 7 bases, with 16 bases remaining between them. CDR3 amino acids: CASSPSTFRGNEQFF. In DNA form, the CDR3 reads TGTGCCAGCTCACCCTCGACCTTTAGGGGGAATGAGCAGTTCTTC.

The chain carries TRBV14 and TRBJ2-5, with 10 bases that match TRBD1. Germline V gene lookup returns CDR1 SGHDN and CDR2 FVKESK. This CDR3 has 13 residues. V lost 7 bases and J lost 3; bases outside the gene matches: 2. The CDR3 sequence is CASTGTGEETQYF. The CDR3 DNA reads as TGTGCCAGCACCGGGACAGGGGAAGAGACCCAGTACTTC.

The V call is TRBV6-5, the J call TRBJ2-5; TRBD1 matches 8 bases. The J segment lost 7 bases and the V segment lost 2 bases, leaving 12 bases of the junction unmatched. The length of the CDR3 is 16 residues. The germline gives CDR1 MNHEY, CDR2 SVGAGI. CDR3: CASSYLGTGQLRTQYF. In nucleotides, the CDR3 is TGTGCCAGCAGTTACCTGGGGACAGGCCAATTGAGGACCCAGTACTTC.

This chain links TRBV2 with TRBJ1-1, with 11 positions matching TRBD1. Germline lookup yields CDR1 SNHLY and CDR2 FYNNEI. This CDR3 spans 16 amino acids. V lost 6 bases and J lost 1; bases outside the gene matches: 7. CDR3 coding DNA: TGTGCCAGCAGGGGACAGGGGGTTTTTTGGAACACTGAAGCTTTCTTT. This translates into CASRGQGVFWNTEAFF.

This clone has just one count. Written as DNA, the CDR3 is TGTGCCAGCAGTTTGGAGGGACTAGCGGGAGGGGTCGAGACCCAGTACTTC. This gives the protein CASSLEGLAGGVETQYF. The V gene is TRBV28, the J gene TRBJ2-5, with TRBD2 matching over 16 bases. Germline CDR1 MDHEN, CDR2 SYDVKM. The CDR3 spans 17 residues. V lost 3 bases, J lost 5 bases, and 6 bases stayed unmatched.

The chain recombines TRBV27 with TRBJ2-5; tentatively, D is TRBD1 (5 bases). Trimming removed 5 bases at V and 4 bases at J, with 17 bases between. Germline V gene lookup returns CDR1 MNHEY and CDR2 SMNVEV (reference sequence). CDR3 length equals 15 residues. CDR3 nucleotide sequence: TGTGCCAGCAGTCTGACGTTGGGGCGTGGAGAGACCCAGTACTTC. Encoded protein: CASSLTLGRGETQYF.

The V and J genes are TRBV6-2 or TRBV6-3 and TRBJ1-2, with D maybe TRBD1 (6 bases). V dropped 7 bases and J dropped 8 bases, with 17 bases sitting between them. The CDR3 consists of 13 residues. Germline V gene sequence: CDR1 MNHEY, CDR2 SVGEGT. The CDR3 region has the DNA TGTGCCAGCACCCCGAGGGGGAAGTTGGGCTACACCTTC. This gives the protein CASTPRGKLGYTF.